This T cell receptor (beta chain) was documented in a study of neurological immune-mediated disorders. CDR3 length: 16 amino acids. Germline V gene sequence: CDR1 DFQATT, CDR2 SNEGSKA (reference sequence). V lost 6 bases, J lost 0 bases, and 14 bases stayed unmatched. Using its own MiXCR run on the 5' RACE reads, TCRdb lists one record per CDR3 protein. The sample carries roughly 89,000 distinct CDR3 sequences, approximately 2.4% recorded once. J is TRBJ2-7 and V is TRBV20-1; 7 bases are a match to TRBD1. Sequencing used PBMCs. The clonotype originates from a woman in her 30s with multiple sclerosis. The CDR3 region is CSAPPHGTANSYEQYF. The CDR3, as DNA: TGCAGTGCGCCTCCTCACGGGACAGCAAACTCCTACGAGCAGTACTTC.